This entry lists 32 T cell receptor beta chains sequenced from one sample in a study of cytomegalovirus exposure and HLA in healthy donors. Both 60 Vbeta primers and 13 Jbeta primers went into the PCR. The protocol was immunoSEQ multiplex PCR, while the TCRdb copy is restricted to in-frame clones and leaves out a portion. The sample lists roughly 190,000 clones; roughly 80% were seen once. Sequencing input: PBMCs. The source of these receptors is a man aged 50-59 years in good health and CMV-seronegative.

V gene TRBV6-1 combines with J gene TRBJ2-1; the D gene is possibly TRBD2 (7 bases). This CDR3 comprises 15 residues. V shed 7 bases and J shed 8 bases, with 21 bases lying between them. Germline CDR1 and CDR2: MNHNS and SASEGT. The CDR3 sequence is CASIYRGGGYHEQFF. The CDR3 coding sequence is TGTGCCAGCATCTACCGAGGGGGAGGGTATCATGAGCAGTTCTTC.

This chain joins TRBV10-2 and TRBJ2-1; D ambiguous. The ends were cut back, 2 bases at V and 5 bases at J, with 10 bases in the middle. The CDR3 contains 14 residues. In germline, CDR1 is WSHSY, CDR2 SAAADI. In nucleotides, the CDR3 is TGCGCCAGCAGTGAGACTACCTCAAACAATGAGCAGTTCTTC. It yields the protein CASSETTSNNEQFF.

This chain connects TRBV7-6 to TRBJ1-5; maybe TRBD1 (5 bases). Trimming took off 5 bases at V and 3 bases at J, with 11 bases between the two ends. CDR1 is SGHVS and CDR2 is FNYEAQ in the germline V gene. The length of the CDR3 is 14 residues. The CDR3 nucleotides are TGTGCCAGCAGCCTTGGGGCGGACAATCAGCCCCAGCATTTT. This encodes CASSLGADNQPQHF. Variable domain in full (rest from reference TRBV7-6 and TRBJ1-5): GAGVSQSPRYKVTKRGQDVALRCDPISGHVSLYWYRQALGQGPEFLTYFNYEAQQDKSGLPNDRFSAERPEGSISTLTIQRTEQRDSAMYRCASSLGADNQPQHFGDGTRLSIL.

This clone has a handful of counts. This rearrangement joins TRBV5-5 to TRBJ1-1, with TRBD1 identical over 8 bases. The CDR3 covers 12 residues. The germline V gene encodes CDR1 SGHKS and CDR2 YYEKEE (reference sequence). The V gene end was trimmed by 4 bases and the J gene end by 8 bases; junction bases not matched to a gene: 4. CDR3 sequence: CASSPRTGEAFF. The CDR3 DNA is TGTGCCAGCAGCCCGCGGACAGGGGAAGCTTTCTTT. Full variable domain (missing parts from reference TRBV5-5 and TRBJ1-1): DAGVTQSPTHLIKTRGQQVTLRCSPISGHKSVSWYQQVLGQGPQFIFQYYEKEERGRGNFPDRFSARQFPNYSSELNVNALLLGDSALYLCASSPRTGEAFFGQGTRLTVV.

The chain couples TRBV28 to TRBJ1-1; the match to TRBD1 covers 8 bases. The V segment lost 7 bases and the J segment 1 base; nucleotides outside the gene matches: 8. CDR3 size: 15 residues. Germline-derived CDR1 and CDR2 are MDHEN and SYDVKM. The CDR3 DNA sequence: TGTGCCAGCACCACCACCGGGACAGGGAACACTGAAGCTTTCTTT. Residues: CASTTTGTGNTEAFF. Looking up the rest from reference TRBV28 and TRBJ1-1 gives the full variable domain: DVKVTQSSRYLVKRTGEKVFLECVQDMDHENMFWYRQDPGLGLRLIYFSYDVKMKEKGDIPEGYSVSREKKERFSLILESASTNQTSMYLCASTTTGTGNTEAFFGQGTRLTVV.

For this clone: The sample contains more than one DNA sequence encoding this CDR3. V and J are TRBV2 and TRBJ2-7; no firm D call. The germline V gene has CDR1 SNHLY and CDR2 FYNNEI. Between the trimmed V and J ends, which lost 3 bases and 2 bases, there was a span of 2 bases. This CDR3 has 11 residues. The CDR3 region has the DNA TGTGCCAGCAGTGACACCTACGAGCAGTACTTC. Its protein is CASSDTYEQYF.

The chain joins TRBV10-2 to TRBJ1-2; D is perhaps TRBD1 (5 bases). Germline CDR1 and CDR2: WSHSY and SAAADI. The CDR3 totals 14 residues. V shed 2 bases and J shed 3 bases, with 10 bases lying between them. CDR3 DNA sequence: TGCGCCAGCAGTGAGGGGGGGGTCGACTATGGCTACACCTTC. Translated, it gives CASSEGGVDYGYTF.

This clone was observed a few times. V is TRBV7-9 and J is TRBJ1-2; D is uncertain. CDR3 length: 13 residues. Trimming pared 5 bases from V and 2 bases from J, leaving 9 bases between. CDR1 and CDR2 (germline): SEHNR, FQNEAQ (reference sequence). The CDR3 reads CASSPPRNYGYTF. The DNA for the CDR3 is TGTGCCAGCAGCCCCCCCAGGAACTATGGCTACACCTTC.

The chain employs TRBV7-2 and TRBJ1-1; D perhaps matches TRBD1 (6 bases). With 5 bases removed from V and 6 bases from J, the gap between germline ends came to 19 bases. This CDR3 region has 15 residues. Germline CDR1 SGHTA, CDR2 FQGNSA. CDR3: CASSPSTGFGAEAFF. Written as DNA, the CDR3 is TGTGCCAGCAGCCCCTCTACAGGGTTCGGCGCTGAAGCTTTCTTT.

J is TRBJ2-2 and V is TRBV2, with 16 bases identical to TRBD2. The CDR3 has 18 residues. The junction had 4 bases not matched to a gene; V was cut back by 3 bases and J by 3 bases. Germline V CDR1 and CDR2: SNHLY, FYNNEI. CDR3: CASSDGTSGGVYTGELFF. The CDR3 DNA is TGTGCCAGCAGTGACGGGACTAGCGGGGGGGTATACACCGGGGAGCTGTTTTTT. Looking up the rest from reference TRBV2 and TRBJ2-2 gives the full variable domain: EPEVTQTPSHQVTQMGQEVILRCVPISNHLYFYWYRQILGQKVEFLVSFYNNEISEKSEIFDDQFSVERPDGSNFTLKIRSTKLEDSAMYFCASSDGTSGGVYTGELFFGEGSRLTVL.

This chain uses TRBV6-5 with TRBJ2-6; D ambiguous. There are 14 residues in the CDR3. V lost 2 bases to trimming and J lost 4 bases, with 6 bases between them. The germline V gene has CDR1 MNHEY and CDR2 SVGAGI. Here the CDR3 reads CASSYLFGANVLTF. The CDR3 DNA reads TGTGCCAGCAGTTACCTCTTCGGGGCCAACGTCCTGACTTTC.

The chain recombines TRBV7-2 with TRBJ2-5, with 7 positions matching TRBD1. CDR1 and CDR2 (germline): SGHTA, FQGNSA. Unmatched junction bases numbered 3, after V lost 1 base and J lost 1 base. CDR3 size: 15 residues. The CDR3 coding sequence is TGTGCCAGCAGCTTAGGAGGGACAGTCCAAGAGACCCAGTACTTC. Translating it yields CASSLGGTVQETQYF.

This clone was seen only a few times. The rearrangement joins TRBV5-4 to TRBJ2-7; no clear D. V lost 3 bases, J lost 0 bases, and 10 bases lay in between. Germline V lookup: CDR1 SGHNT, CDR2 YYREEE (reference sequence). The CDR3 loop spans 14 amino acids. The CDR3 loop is CASSSIQSSYEQYF. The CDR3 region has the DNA TGTGCCAGCAGCTCGATACAGAGCTCCTACGAGCAGTACTTC.

In DNA form, the CDR3 reads TGTGCCAGCAGTCGGGACCTAGCGGAAGAGACCCAGTACTTC. Its protein product is CASSRDLAEETQYF. This rearrangement joins TRBV2 to TRBJ2-5; 7 bases line up with TRBD2. The CDR3 is 14 amino acids. Germline lookup yields CDR1 SNHLY and CDR2 FYNNEI. With V trimmed by 5 bases and J by 3 bases, 6 bases remained unmatched.

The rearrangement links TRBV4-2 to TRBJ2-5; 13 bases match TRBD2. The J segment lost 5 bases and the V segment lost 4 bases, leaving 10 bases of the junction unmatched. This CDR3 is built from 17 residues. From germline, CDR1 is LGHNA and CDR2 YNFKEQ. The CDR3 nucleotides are TGTGCCAGCAGCCGAGGGACTAGCGGGGTTGTCTGGGAGACCCAGTACTTC. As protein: CASSRGTSGVVWETQYF.

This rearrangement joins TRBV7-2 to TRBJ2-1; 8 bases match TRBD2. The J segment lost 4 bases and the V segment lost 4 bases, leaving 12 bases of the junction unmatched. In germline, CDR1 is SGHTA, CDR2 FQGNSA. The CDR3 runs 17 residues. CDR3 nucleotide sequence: TGTGCCAGCAGCTACAGCTCTAGGCGGGGGGCATACAATGAGCAGTTCTTC. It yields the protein CASSYSSRRGAYNEQFF.

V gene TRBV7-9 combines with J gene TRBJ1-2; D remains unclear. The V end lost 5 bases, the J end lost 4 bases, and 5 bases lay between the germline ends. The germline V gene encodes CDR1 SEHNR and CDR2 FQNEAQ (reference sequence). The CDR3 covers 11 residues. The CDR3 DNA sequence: TGTGCCAGCAGCGAGGGCTATGGCTACACCTTC. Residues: CASSEGYGYTF.

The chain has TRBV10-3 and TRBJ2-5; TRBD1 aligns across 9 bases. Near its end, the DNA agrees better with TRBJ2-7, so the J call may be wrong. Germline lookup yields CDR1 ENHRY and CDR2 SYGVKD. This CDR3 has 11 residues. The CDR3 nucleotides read TGTGCCATCAGGACAGGGGGCGAGCAGTACTTC. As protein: CAIRTGGEQYF.

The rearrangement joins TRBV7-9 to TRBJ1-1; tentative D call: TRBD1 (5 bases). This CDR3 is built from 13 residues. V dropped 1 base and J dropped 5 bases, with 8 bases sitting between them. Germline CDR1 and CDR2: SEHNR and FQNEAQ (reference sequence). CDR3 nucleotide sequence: TGTGCCAGCAGCTTAGAGGGGCAGACTGAAGCTTTCTTT. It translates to CASSLEGQTEAFF. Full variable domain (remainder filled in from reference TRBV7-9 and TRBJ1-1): DTGVSQNPRHKITKRGQNVTFRCDPISEHNRLYWYRQTLGQGPEFLTYFQNEAQLEKSRLLSDRFSAERPKGSFSTLEIQRTEQGDSAMYLCASSLEGQTEAFFGQGTRLTVV.

The CDR3 DNA reads as TGTGCCAGCAGCTCAACAGGGCAGGCCTATGGCTACACCTTC. Encoded protein: CASSSTGQAYGYTF. The chain is built from TRBV9 and TRBJ1-2, with a possible D match to TRBD1 (6 bases). Germline V gene data show CDR1 as SGDLS and CDR2 as YYNGEE. The V end was cut by 4 bases, the J end by 4 bases, with 14 bases between. The CDR3 runs 14 residues.

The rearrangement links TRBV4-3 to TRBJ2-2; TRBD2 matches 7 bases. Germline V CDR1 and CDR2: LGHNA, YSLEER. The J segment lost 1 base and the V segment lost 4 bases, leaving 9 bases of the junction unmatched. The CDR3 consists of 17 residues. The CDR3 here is CASSLRVTGGNTGELFF. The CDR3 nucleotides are TGCGCCAGCAGCCTGAGGGTTACGGGGGGGAACACCGGGGAGCTGTTTTTT.

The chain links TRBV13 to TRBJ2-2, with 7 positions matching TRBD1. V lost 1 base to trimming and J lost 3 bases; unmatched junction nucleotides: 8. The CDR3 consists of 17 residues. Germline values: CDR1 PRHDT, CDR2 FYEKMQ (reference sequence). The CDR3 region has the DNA TGTGCCAGCAGCTTAGCCCTGGACAGGTCCCACACCGGGGAGCTGTTTTTT. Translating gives CASSLALDRSHTGELFF.

The CDR3, as DNA: TGTGCCAGCAGCCCCCGGGGGGGCGGGAACACTGAAGCTTTCTTT. Translating it yields CASSPRGGGNTEAFF. This chain connects TRBV7-9 to TRBJ1-1, with D possibly being TRBD1 (6 bases). The ends were cut back, 5 bases at V and 1 base at J, with 14 bases in the middle. Looked up from germline, CDR1 is SEHNR and CDR2 is FQNEAQ (reference sequence). This CDR3 comprises 15 residues.

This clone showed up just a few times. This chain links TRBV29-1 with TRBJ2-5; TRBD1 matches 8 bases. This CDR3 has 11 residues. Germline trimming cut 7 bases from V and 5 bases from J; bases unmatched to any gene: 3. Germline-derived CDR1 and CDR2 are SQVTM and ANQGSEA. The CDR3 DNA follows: TGCAGCGCCAGGACAGGGGAGACCCAGTACTTC. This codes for CSARTGETQYF. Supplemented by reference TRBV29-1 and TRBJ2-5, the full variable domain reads SAVISQKPSRDICQRGTSLTIQCQVDSQVTMMFWYRQQPGQSLTLIATANQGSEATYESGFVIDKFPISRPNLTFSTLTVSNMSPEDSSIYLCSARTGETQYFGPGTRLLVL.

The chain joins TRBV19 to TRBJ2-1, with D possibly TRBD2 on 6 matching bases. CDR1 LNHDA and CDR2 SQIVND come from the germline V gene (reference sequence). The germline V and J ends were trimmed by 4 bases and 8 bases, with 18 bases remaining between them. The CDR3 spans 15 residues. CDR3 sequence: CASSSAGRYSDEQFF. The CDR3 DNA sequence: TGTGCCAGTAGTAGCGCGGGACGGTATTCGGATGAGCAGTTCTTC. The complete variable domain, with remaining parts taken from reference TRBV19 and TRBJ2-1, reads DGGITQSPKYLFRKEGQNVTLSCEQNLNHDAMYWYRQDPGQGLRLIYYSQIVNDFQKGDIAEGYSVSREKKESFPLTVTSAQKNPTAFYLCASSSAGRYSDEQFFGPGTRLTVL.

CDR3 protein: CASSSVPGDRRETQYF. The CDR3 DNA sequence: TGTGCCAGCAGCTCCGTACCGGGGGACAGAAGGGAGACCCAGTACTTC. The chain joins TRBV7-8 to TRBJ2-5; TRBD1 is a possible D gene (7 bases). Germline-derived CDR1 and CDR2 are SGHVS and FQNEAQ. The CDR3 has 16 residues. V lost 4 bases to trimming and J lost 5 bases, with 20 bases between them.

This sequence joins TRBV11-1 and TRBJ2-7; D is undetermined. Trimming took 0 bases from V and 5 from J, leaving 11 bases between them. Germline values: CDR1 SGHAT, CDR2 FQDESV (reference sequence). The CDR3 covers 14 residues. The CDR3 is CASSLAPGNHEQYF. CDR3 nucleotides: TGTGCCAGCAGCTTAGCGCCAGGTAACCACGAGCAGTACTTC. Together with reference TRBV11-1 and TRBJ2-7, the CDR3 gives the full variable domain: EAEVAQSPRYKITEKSQAVAFWCDPISGHATLYWYRQILGQGPELLVQFQDESVVDDSQLPKDRFSAERLKGVDSTLKIQPAELGDSAMYLCASSLAPGNHEQYFGPGTRLTVT.

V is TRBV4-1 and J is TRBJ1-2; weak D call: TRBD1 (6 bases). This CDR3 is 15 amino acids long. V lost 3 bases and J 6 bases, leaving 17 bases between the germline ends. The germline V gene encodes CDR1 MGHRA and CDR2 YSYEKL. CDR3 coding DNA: TGCGCCAGCAGCCATAGACCGACAGGTGAGCATGGCTACACCTTC. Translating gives CASSHRPTGEHGYTF.

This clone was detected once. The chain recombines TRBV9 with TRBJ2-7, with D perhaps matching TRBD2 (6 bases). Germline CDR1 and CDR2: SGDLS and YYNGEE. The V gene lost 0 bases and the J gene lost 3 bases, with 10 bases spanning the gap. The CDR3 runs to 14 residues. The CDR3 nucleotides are TGTGCCAGCAGCGTAGGCGGGGAGAACTACGAGCAGTACTTC. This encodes CASSVGGENYEQYF.

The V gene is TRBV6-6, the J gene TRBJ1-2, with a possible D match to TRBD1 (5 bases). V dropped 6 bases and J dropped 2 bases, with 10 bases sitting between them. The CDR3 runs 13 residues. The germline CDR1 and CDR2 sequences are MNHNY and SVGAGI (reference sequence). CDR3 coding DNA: TGTGCCAGCAGCTTTGCAGGGAACTATGGCTACACCTTC. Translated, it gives CASSFAGNYGYTF.

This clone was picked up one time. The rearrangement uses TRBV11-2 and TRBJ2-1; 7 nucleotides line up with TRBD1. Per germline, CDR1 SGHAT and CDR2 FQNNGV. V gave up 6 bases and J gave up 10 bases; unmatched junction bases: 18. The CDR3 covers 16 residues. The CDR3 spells CASRSTRSPGTAEQFF. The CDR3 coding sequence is TGTGCCAGCAGGTCCACTCGTTCGCCAGGGACAGCCGAGCAGTTCTTC.

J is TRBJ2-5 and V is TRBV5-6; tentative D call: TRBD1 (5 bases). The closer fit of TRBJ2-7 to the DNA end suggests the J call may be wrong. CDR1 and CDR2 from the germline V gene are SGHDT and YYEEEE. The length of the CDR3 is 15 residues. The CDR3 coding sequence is TGTGCCAGCAGCTCCCGGGCAGGGATGGGGTACGAGCAGTACTTC. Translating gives CASSSRAGMGYEQYF.